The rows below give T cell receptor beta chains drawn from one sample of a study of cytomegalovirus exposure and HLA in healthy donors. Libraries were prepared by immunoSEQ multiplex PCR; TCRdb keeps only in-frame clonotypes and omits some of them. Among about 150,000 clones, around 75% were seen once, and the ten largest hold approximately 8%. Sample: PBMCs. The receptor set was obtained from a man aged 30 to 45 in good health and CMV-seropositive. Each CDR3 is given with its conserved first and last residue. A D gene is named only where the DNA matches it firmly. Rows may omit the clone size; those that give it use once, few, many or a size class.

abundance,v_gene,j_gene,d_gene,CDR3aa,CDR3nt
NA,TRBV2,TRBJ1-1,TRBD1,CASRRDRTNTEAFF,TGTGCCAGCAGGAGGGACAGAACCAACACTGAAGCTTTCTTT
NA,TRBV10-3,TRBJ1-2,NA,CAITGNYGYTF,TGTGCCATCACAGGGAACTATGGCTACACCTTC
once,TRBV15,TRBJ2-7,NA,CATSRDHERTSYEQYF,TGTGCCACCAGCAGAGATCATGAGAGAACCTCCTACGAGCAGTACTTC
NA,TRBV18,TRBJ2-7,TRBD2,CASSPPNSEREASEQYF,TGTGCCAGCTCACCACCTAATAGCGAGCGGGAAGCGAGCGAGCAGTACTTC
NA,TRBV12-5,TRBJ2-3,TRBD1,CASAGGPASTDTQYF,TGTGCTAGTGCAGGGGGCCCCGCTAGCACAGATACGCAGTATTTT
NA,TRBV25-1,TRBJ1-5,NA,CASSALNQPQHF,TGTGCCAGCAGTGCCCTTAATCAGCCCCAGCATTTT
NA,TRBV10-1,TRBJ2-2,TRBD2,CAIVSGGNTGELFF,TGCGCCATCGTTAGCGGGGGCAACACCGGGGAGCTGTTTTTT
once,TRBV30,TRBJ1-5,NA,CAWGKQGGNQPQHF,TGTGCCTGGGGTAAACAGGGAGGCAATCAGCCCCAGCATTTT
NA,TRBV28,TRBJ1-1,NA,CASYHGVNTEAFF,TGTGCCAGCTACCACGGGGTGAACACTGAAGCTTTCTTT
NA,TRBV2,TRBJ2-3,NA,CASSERASTSPDTQYF,TGTGCCAGCAGTGAAAGGGCTAGCACGAGCCCAGATACGCAGTATTTT
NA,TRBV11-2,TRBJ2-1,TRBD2,CASSLDYWREKSANEQFF,TGTGCCAGCAGCTTAGACTATTGGCGGGAGAAGTCGGCCAATGAGCAGTTCTTC
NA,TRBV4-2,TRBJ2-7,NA,CASSQVRDSFYEQYF,TGTGCCAGCAGCCAAGTTAGAGACAGCTTCTACGAGCAGTACTTC
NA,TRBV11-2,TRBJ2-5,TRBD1,CASSLGTGQETQYF,TGTGCCAGCAGCTTAGGGACAGGCCAAGAGACCCAGTACTTC
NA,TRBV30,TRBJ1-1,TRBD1,CAWSVTGAVTEAFF,TGTGCCTGGAGTGTGACAGGGGCGGTCACTGAAGCTTTCTTT
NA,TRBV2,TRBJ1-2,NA,CASSEGARGWGSYTF,TGTGCCAGCAGTGAAGGCGCCAGGGGTTGGGGAAGCTACACCTTC
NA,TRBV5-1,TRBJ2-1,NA,CASSLDPSSYNEQFF,TGCGCCAGCAGCTTGGACCCCAGCTCCTACAATGAGCAGTTCTTC
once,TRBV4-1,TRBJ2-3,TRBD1,CASSLRGQGAVDTQYF,TGCGCCAGCAGCCTCCGAGGACAGGGGGCGGTGGATACGCAGTATTTT
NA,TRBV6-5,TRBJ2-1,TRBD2,CASSYVIGGADEQFF,TGTGCCAGCAGTTACGTGATCGGGGGGGCGGATGAGCAGTTCTTC
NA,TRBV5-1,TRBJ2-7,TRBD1,CASSTGTGREQYF,TGCGCCAGCAGCACCGGGACAGGGCGCGAGCAGTACTTC
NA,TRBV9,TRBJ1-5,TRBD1,CASSAGTGGNQPQHF,TGTGCCAGCAGCGCCGGGACAGGGGGGAATCAGCCCCAGCATTTT
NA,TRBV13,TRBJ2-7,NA,CASSLGLRTLSSYEQYF,TGTGCCAGCAGCTTAGGCCTAAGGACACTAAGCTCCTACGAGCAGTACTTC
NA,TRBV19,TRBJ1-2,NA,CASTHTDRNYGYTF,TGTGCCAGTACCCACACGGACAGAAACTATGGCTACACCTTC
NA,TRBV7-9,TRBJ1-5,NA,CASSPPGRQPQHF,TGTGCCAGCAGCCCCCCGGGGAGGCAGCCCCAGCATTTT
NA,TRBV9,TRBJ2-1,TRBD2,CASSLAGDGEQFF,TGTGCCAGCAGCCTAGCGGGAGACGGTGAGCAGTTCTTC
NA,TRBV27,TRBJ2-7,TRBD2,CASTWTSGNFYEQYF,TGTGCCAGCACCTGGACTAGCGGGAATTTCTACGAGCAGTACTTC
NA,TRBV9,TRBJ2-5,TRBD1,CASSATGEGTRETQYF,TGTGCCAGCAGCGCGACAGGGGAAGGCACGAGAGAGACCCAGTACTTC
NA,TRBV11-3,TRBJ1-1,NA,CASSWRNTEAFF,TGTGCCAGCAGCTGGAGGAACACTGAAGCTTTCTTT
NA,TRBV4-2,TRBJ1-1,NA,CASSQDQVLTEAFF,TGTGCCAGCAGCCAAGATCAGGTTCTCACTGAAGCTTTCTTT
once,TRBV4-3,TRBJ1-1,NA,CASSSRQNTEAFF,TGCGCCAGCAGCTCTCGACAGAACACTGAAGCTTTCTTT
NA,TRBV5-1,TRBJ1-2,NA,CASSLSGVQGSYGYTF,TGCGCCAGCAGCTTGAGCGGGGTCCAGGGTTCCTATGGCTACACCTTC
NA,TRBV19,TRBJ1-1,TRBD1,CASSTERGRRTEAFF,TGTGCCAGTAGTACCGAGAGGGGGCGCCGCACTGAAGCTTTCTTT
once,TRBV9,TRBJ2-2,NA,CASSVVANTGELFF,TGTGCCAGCAGCGTAGTAGCGAACACCGGGGAGCTGTTTTTT
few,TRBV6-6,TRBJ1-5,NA,CASEGGNQPQHF,TGTGCCAGCGAGGGCGGCAATCAGCCCCAGCATTTT
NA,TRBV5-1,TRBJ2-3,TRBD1,CASSLGRGQGTDTQYF,TGCGCCAGCAGCTTGGGCAGGGGGCAAGGCACAGATACGCAGTATTTT
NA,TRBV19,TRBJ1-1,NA,CASIPSGESAAFF,TGTGCCAGTATCCCTTCGGGGGAGAGTGCAGCTTTCTTT
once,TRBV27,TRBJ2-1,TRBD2,CASTPTSGGAPASYNEQFF,TGTGCCAGCACCCCGACTAGCGGGGGGGCGCCTGCGTCCTACAATGAGCAGTTCTTC
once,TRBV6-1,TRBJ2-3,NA,CASTSFSTDTQYF,TGTGCCAGCACTTCGTTCTCCACAGATACGCAGTATTTT
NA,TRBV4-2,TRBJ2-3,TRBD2,CASSQERASGTDTQYF,TGTGCCAGCAGCCAAGAAAGGGCTAGCGGGACAGATACGCAGTATTTT
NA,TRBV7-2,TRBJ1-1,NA,CASGRGNFNTEAFF,TGTGCCAGCGGTCGGGGGAATTTCAACACTGAAGCTTTCTTT
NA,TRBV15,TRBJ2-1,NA,CATSRDQLAQLNEQFF,TGTGCCACCAGCAGAGATCAGCTAGCGCAGCTCAATGAGCAGTTCTTC
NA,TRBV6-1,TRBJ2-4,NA,CASSEGGGLAKNIQYF,TGTGCCAGCAGTGAAGGGGGGGGGCTAGCCAAAAACATTCAGTACTTC
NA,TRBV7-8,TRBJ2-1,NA,CASSLAGGIYNEQFF,TGTGCCAGCAGCTTAGCGGGGGGAATCTACAATGAGCAGTTCTTC
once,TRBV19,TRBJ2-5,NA,CASSIVTGTPLETQYF,TGTGCCAGTAGTATAGTTACAGGAACCCCCCTGGAGACCCAGTACTTC
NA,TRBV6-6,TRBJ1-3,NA,CASSYSMTAGNTIYF,TGTGCCAGCAGTTACTCGATGACAGCTGGAAACACCATATATTTT
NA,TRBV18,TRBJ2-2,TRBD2,CASSPRTSGGIGELFF,TGTGCCAGCTCACCACGGACTAGCGGGGGGATCGGGGAGCTGTTTTTT
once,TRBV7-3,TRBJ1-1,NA,CASSLPGSDTEAFF,TGTGCCAGCAGCTTACCGGGGTCGGACACTGAAGCTTTCTTT
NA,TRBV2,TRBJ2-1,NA,CASSEEGSSYNEQFF,TGTGCCAGCAGCGAGGAGGGTAGCTCCTACAATGAGCAGTTCTTC
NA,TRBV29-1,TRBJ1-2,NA,CSFTTVAGYTF,TGCAGCTTCACAACCGTTGCTGGCTACACCTTC
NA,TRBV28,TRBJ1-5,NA,CASSFLGRGRVSNQPQHF,TGTGCCAGCAGTTTCTTGGGGCGAGGCAGGGTGTCTAATCAGCCCCAGCATTTT
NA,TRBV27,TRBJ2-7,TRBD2,CASTHLAGISAWEQYF,TGTGCCAGCACTCACTTAGCGGGGATCTCAGCGTGGGAGCAGTACTTC
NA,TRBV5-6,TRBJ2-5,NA,CASSLAGTEAGETQYF,TGTGCCAGCAGCTTGGCCGGAACAGAGGCAGGGGAGACCCAGTACTTC
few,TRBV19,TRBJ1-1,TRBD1,CASRQGDTEAFF,TGTGCCAGCCGACAGGGTGACACTGAAGCTTTCTTT
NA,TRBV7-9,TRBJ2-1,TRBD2,CASSSTGGLAGRNEQFF,TGTGCCAGTAGCTCAACTGGAGGACTAGCGGGACGGAATGAGCAGTTCTTC